Presented here are 30 T cell receptor beta chains from one specimen sequenced in a study of blood T cell repertoires in COVID-19. Measured with immunoSEQ multiplex PCR; TCRdb has only the in-frame clones, and not every one. Among about 300,000 clones, 70% to 90% were seen once, and the ten largest hold about 10%. Sequenced material: PBMCs or T cells enriched from blood (not recorded which). The origin of the receptors is a woman younger than 35 who had recovered from COVID-19.

The CDR3 nucleotides read TGCAGCGTTAGCGGGCAGGGGGCCTACAATGAGCAGTTCTTC. This encodes CSVSGQGAYNEQFF. J is TRBJ2-1 and V is TRBV29-1; maybe TRBD1 (7 bases). Trimming took off 5 bases at V and 2 bases at J, with 13 bases between the two ends. The CDR3 is made up of 14 amino acids. Per germline, CDR1 SQVTM and CDR2 ANQGSEA.

The genes are TRBV10-2 and TRBJ2-2; no reliable D call. V lost 7 bases and J 5 bases, leaving 17 bases between the germline ends. Germline-derived CDR1 and CDR2 are WSHSY and SAAADI. This CDR3 spans 15 amino acids. CDR3 amino acids: CASTEPSGWTGELFF. The CDR3 nucleotides are TGCGCCAGCACAGAGCCCTCGGGTTGGACCGGGGAGCTGTTTTTT.

This rearrangement joins TRBV2 to TRBJ1-1, with D perhaps TRBD1 (6 bases). The ends were cut back, 5 bases at V and 1 base at J, with 8 bases in the middle. Germline values: CDR1 SNHLY, CDR2 FYNNEI. The CDR3 is 13 amino acids. CDR3 residues: CASSKQGNTEAFF. DNA for the CDR3: TGTGCCAGCAGTAAACAGGGGAACACTGAAGCTTTCTTT.

The V call is TRBV6-2 or TRBV6-3, the J call TRBJ1-1, with a tentative D call TRBD1 (5 bases). V shed 6 bases and J shed 9 bases, with 14 bases lying between them. This CDR3 is 12 amino acids long. The germline V gene encodes CDR1 MNHEY and CDR2 SVGEGT. For the CDR3, the DNA is TGTGCCAGCAGCCCAGGGTTGACTAAAGCTTTCTTT. Its translation: CASSPGLTKAFF.

Regarding this clone: Other DNA sequences from this sample encode an identical CDR3 as well. This chain joins TRBV5-1 and TRBJ1-1; possibly TRBD1 for D (5 bases). V was cut by 0 bases and J by 6 bases, with 9 bases left in between. The germline gives CDR1 SGHRS, CDR2 YFSETQ. The CDR3 contains 13 residues. CDR3 nucleotide sequence: TGCGCCAGCAGCTTGGCCGGAGGGGCTGAAGCTTTCTTT. Translating gives CASSLAGGAEAFF.

The J gene is TRBJ1-2, the V gene TRBV7-9; D perhaps matches TRBD1 (5 bases). Trimming removed 0 bases from V and 6 bases from J, with 20 bases in between. Germline V gives CDR1 SEHNR, CDR2 FQNEAQ (reference sequence). This CDR3 is built from 17 residues. CDR3 coding DNA: TGTGCCAGCAGCTTAGCCCTAGGGCAGGGTAGGTCGGATGGCTACACCTTC. Encoded protein: CASSLALGQGRSDGYTF.

There are a few counts of this clone. V usage is TRBV3-1 (or the pseudogene TRBV3-2) and J usage is TRBJ2-2; D gene unclear. This CDR3 comprises 13 residues. Germline V gives CDR1 LGHDT, CDR2 YNNKEL (reference sequence). With 2 bases removed from V and 5 bases from J, the gap between germline ends came to 6 bases. The CDR3 DNA sequence: TGTGCCAGCAGCCAATCAGTGACCGGGGAGCTGTTTTTT. Translated, it gives CASSQSVTGELFF.

V is TRBV2 and J is TRBJ1-5; D is uncertain. Germline V gene lookup returns CDR1 SNHLY and CDR2 FYNNEI. This CDR3 is 12 amino acids long. V lost 8 bases and J 7 bases, leaving 12 bases between the germline ends. CDR3 DNA sequence: TGTGCCAGCGGCTCCGCTAGGCAGCCCCAGCATTTT. Residues: CASGSARQPQHF.

V gene TRBV6-6 combines with J gene TRBJ2-1; TRBD1 matches at 8 bases. Germline CDR1 reads MNHNY; CDR2 reads SVGAGI (reference sequence). CDR3 length: 13 amino acids. V lost 6 bases to trimming and J lost 2 bases; unmatched junction nucleotides: 0. The CDR3 loop reads CASRDRAYNEQFF. CDR3 nucleotide sequence: TGTGCCAGCAGGGACAGGGCCTACAATGAGCAGTTCTTC.

The CDR3 bases are TGTGCCTGGAGTGTGTCGGTCAGGGTTCATGGCTACACCTTC. Amino acid sequence: CAWSVSVRVHGYTF. The chain has TRBV30 and TRBJ1-2; possible D gene TRBD1, 5 bases. CDR3 size: 14 residues. Trimming removed 0 bases from V and 6 bases from J, with 14 bases in between. Germline CDR1 reads GTSNPN; CDR2 reads SVGIG (reference sequence).

This chain uses TRBV9 with TRBJ2-2, with a tentative D call TRBD1 (5 bases). Per the germline V gene, CDR1 is SGDLS and CDR2 is YYNGEE. The CDR3 covers 15 residues. The germline V and J ends were trimmed by 0 bases and 0 bases, with 6 bases remaining between them. CDR3 loop: CASSVGTPNTGELFF. The CDR3 nucleotides read TGTGCCAGCAGCGTAGGGACACCGAACACCGGGGAGCTGTTTTTT.

About this clone itself: In the same sample, other DNA sequences code for this CDR3. This chain joins TRBV6-5 and TRBJ1-4; D gene uncertain. V lost 0 bases and J 8 bases, leaving 13 bases between the germline ends. The CDR3 has 15 residues. Germline V CDR1 and CDR2: MNHEY, SVGAGI. Written as DNA, the CDR3 is TGTGCCAGCAGTTACTCAGGGAGGGTTGGCGAAAAACTGTTTTTT. Amino acids: CASSYSGRVGEKLFF.

This chain links TRBV4-1 with TRBJ2-1; tentative D call: TRBD2 (5 bases). CDR3 length: 12 residues. The V and J ends lost 4 bases and 8 bases respectively, with 9 bases between them. The V gene's germline CDR1 is MGHRA and CDR2 YSYEKL. The CDR3 here is CASSLLGDEQFF. The CDR3 coding sequence is TGCGCCAGCAGCCTCCTCGGGGATGAGCAGTTCTTC.

This rearrangement joins TRBV2 to TRBJ2-7, with a possible D match to TRBD1 (6 bases). The CDR3 has 13 amino acids. Trimming took off 4 bases at V and 2 bases at J, with 9 bases between the two ends. Germline-derived CDR1 and CDR2 are SNHLY and FYNNEI. DNA of the CDR3: TGTGCCAGCAGTGCCGGACAGCCCTACGAGCAGTACTTC. Residues: CASSAGQPYEQYF.

The chain is built from TRBV28 and TRBJ1-2; TRBD1 is a possible D gene (5 bases). The germline CDR1 and CDR2 sequences are MDHEN and SYDVKM. The ends were cut back, 6 bases at V and 5 bases at J, with 16 bases in the middle. This CDR3 is 14 amino acids long. Here the CDR3 DNA reads TGTGCCAGCAGGGCGCGGGAGACAGTTTATGGCTACACCTTC. This codes for CASRARETVYGYTF.

As DNA, the CDR3 is TGTGCCAGCAGGGACAGTCAGAACACTGAAGCTTTCTTT. It is translated as CASRDSQNTEAFF. This sequence joins TRBV2 and TRBJ1-1; possible D gene TRBD1, 6 bases. V was trimmed by 6 bases and J by 1 base, leaving 9 bases between them. CDR3 length equals 13 residues. Germline-derived CDR1 and CDR2 are SNHLY and FYNNEI.

The gene calls are TRBV27 and TRBJ1-4, with D possibly being TRBD1 (5 bases). CDR1 is MNHEY, CDR2 SMNVEV, per germline (reference sequence). The CDR3 is 13 amino acids. Trimming left V 6 bases short and J 4 bases short, with 9 bases between. As DNA, the CDR3 is TGTGCCAGCAGGGTACAGGATAATGAAAAACTGTTTTTT. This sequence encodes CASRVQDNEKLFF. The variable domain in full, completed from reference TRBV27 and TRBJ1-4, reads EAQVTQNPRYLITVTGKKLTVTCSQNMNHEYMSWYRQDPGLGLRQIYYSMNVEVTDKGDVPEGYKVSRKEKRNFPLILESPSPNQTSLYFCASRVQDNEKLFFGSGTQLSVL.

The chain links TRBV5-5 to TRBJ2-5; no clear D. The V end was cut by 6 bases, the J end by 2 bases, with 5 bases between. The CDR3 is 11 residues long. Germline CDR1 reads SGHKS; CDR2 reads YYEKEE (reference sequence). The CDR3 region is CASTLQETQYF. The DNA of the CDR3 is TGTGCCAGCACCCTGCAAGAGACCCAGTACTTC.

About this clone itself: A read error may produce the germline difference seen at one junction end. The chain recombines TRBV6-5 with TRBJ1-1; TRBD1 might be the D (5 bases). The CDR3 loop spans 13 amino acids. Looked up from germline, CDR1 is MNHEY and CDR2 is SVGAGI. The CDR3 here is CASKEAGNAEAFF. CDR3 DNA sequence: TGTGCCAGCAAAGAGGCAGGGAACGCTGAAGCTTTCTTT.

The V call is TRBV24-1, the J call TRBJ2-3, with 11 positions matching TRBD2. CDR1 and CDR2 from the germline V gene are KGHDR and SFDVKD. The CDR3 has 13 residues. V dropped 9 bases and J dropped 8; count of bases not matched to a gene: 6. The CDR3, as DNA: TGTGCCACCGGGACTAGCGGTCGAGGTACGCAGTATTTT. Its protein product is CATGTSGRGTQYF.

The chain links TRBV6-5 to TRBJ2-1, with 11 bases identical to TRBD2. The CDR3 consists of 15 residues. Trimming cost V 6 bases and J 8 bases; bases outside gene matches: 9. Per germline, CDR1 MNHEY and CDR2 SVGAGI. The DNA of the CDR3 is TGTGCCAGCAGGTTAGCGGGAGGGCCATTCGATGAGCAGTTCTTC. It yields the protein CASRLAGGPFDEQFF.

The chain uses TRBV5-1 and TRBJ2-3, with TRBD2 identical over 15 bases. Germline V gives CDR1 SGHRS, CDR2 YFSETQ. CDR3 length: 18 residues. Trimming cost V 0 bases and J 2 bases; bases outside gene matches: 4. The DNA of the CDR3 is TGCGCCAGCAGCTTGGGAGGGACTAGCGGGGGGACCACAGATACGCAGTATTTT. This encodes CASSLGGTSGGTTDTQYF.

This clone was seen a single time. The genes are TRBV7-2 and TRBJ2-7; D is ambiguous. Germline CDR1 SGHTA, CDR2 FQGNSA. The germline V and J ends were trimmed by 5 bases and 3 bases, with 11 bases remaining between them. The CDR3 extends over 13 amino acids. Written as DNA, the CDR3 is TGTGCCAGCAGCCCACTAACGGACTACGAGCAGTACTTC. This codes for CASSPLTDYEQYF.

The chain recombines TRBV7-9 with TRBJ2-7; possible D gene TRBD2, 6 bases. This CDR3 has 14 residues. Germline loops: CDR1 SEHNR, CDR2 FQNEAQ (reference sequence). The V gene lost 5 bases and the J gene lost 0 bases, with 11 bases spanning the gap. In DNA, the CDR3 is TGTGCCAGCAGCCGCCCCGGGAGCTCCTACGAGCAGTACTTC. It encodes CASSRPGSSYEQYF.

The V gene is TRBV18, the J gene TRBJ1-1; tentative D call: TRBD1 (6 bases). The ends were cut back, 6 bases at V and 0 bases at J, with 14 bases in the middle. The CDR3 runs to 15 residues. CDR1 is KGHSH and CDR2 is LQKENI in the germline V gene. The CDR3 DNA reads TGTGCCAGCTCCCTTGGACAGCCAATGAACACTGAAGCTTTCTTT. This encodes CASSLGQPMNTEAFF. Looking up the rest from reference TRBV18 and TRBJ1-1 gives the full variable domain: NAGVMQNPRHLVRRRGQEARLRCSPMKGHSHVYWYRQLPEEGLKFMVYLQKENIIDESGMPKERFSAEFPKEGPSILRIQQVVRGDSAAYFCASSLGQPMNTEAFFGQGTRLTVV.

Written as DNA, the CDR3 is TGTGCCAGCAGCCTAACTAGCGGGACGGGTAATGAGCAGTTCTTC. As protein: CASSLTSGTGNEQFF. The rearrangement uses TRBV3-1 (or the pseudogene TRBV3-2) and TRBJ2-1, with 10 bases fitting TRBD2. Germline CDR1 and CDR2: LGHDT and YNNKEL (reference sequence). The trim removed 4 bases at V and 7 bases at J, leaving 7 bases unmatched. This CDR3 has 15 amino acids.

CDR3 in amino acids: CASILQGAQNGYTF. The CDR3 DNA is TGTGCCAGCATCCTACAGGGGGCGCAAAATGGCTACACCTTC. V usage is TRBV5-6 and J usage is TRBJ1-2, with TRBD1 matching over 9 bases. This CDR3 has 14 residues. Germline-derived CDR1 and CDR2 are SGHDT and YYEEEE. V shed 6 bases, J shed 6 bases, and the junction held 9 bases outside the gene matches.

This clone was found a few times. V gene TRBV2 combines with J gene TRBJ2-3; 9 positions agree with TRBD2. Germline V gene lookup returns CDR1 SNHLY and CDR2 FYNNEI. The trim removed 6 bases at V and 5 bases at J, leaving 9 bases unmatched. CDR3 length: 15 residues. CDR3 coding DNA: TGTGCCAGCAGGAGGCTAGCGGGAAGTCAAGATACGCAGTATTTT. Translation: CASRRLAGSQDTQYF.

The chain joins TRBV7-9 to TRBJ1-4; D is perhaps TRBD1 (5 bases). Germline CDR1 SEHNR, CDR2 FQNEAQ (reference sequence). V dropped 6 bases and J dropped 4 bases, with 12 bases sitting between them. This CDR3 is built from 14 residues. CDR3 protein: CASSPGLSNEKLFF. The CDR3 nucleotides are TGTGCCAGCAGTCCGGGACTGAGTAATGAAAAACTGTTTTTT.

This clone was counted between two and nine times. This rearrangement joins TRBV24-1 to TRBJ2-5, with a possible D match to TRBD1 (6 bases). V lost 6 bases to trimming and J lost 1 base, with 14 bases between them. CDR3 size: 15 residues. Looked up from germline, CDR1 is KGHDR and CDR2 is SFDVKD. CDR3: CATSPRGYGQETQYF. CDR3 bases: TGTGCCACCAGTCCCAGGGGATACGGCCAAGAGACCCAGTACTTC.